These 23 T cell receptor beta chains were sequenced from one sample in a study of T cell changes during pregnancy in multiple sclerosis. Profiled with immunoSEQ multiplex PCR; TCRdb holds only in-frame clones, not every one. The sample holds under 35,000 clones, more than 70% seen once. Sequences were derived from CD8+ T cells from peripheral blood mononuclear cells, sampled after pregnancy. The receptors come from a female donor with multiple sclerosis, enrolled in a pregnancy study.

The chain uses TRBV7-9 and TRBJ1-1; no reliable D call. The germline V and J ends were trimmed by 2 bases and 3 bases, with 25 bases remaining between them. The CDR3 is made up of 19 amino acids. CDR1 is SEHNR and CDR2 is FQNEAQ in the germline V gene (reference sequence). The CDR3: CASSLFPSSTRNVYTEAFF. The CDR3 DNA reads TGTGCCAGCAGCTTATTCCCCTCCTCGACAAGGAACGTTTACACTGAAGCTTTCTTT.

The count of this clone is one. The chain couples TRBV9 to TRBJ1-2; D may be TRBD1 (5 bases). V gave up 0 bases and J gave up 4 bases, with 16 bases separating them. The CDR3 is made up of 16 amino acids. Germline assignment: CDR1 SGDLS and CDR2 YYNGEE. The CDR3 region is CASSVAWDGAGYGYTF. In nucleotides, the CDR3 is TGTGCCAGCAGCGTAGCCTGGGATGGGGCTGGCTATGGCTACACCTTC. Based on the CDR3 plus reference TRBV9 and TRBJ1-2, the full variable domain is DSGVTQTPKHLITATGQRVTLRCSPRSGDLSVYWYQQSLDQGLQFLIQYYNGEERAKGNILERFSAQQFPDLHSELNLSSLELGDSALYFCASSVAWDGAGYGYTFGSGTRLTVV.

The chain employs TRBV9 and TRBJ1-2; possibly TRBD1 for D (5 bases). Germline V gene sequence: CDR1 SGDLS, CDR2 YYNGEE. CDR3 length: 15 residues. V dropped 3 bases and J dropped 4 bases, with 16 bases sitting between them. Here the CDR3 DNA reads TGTGCCAGCAGCGAGGGACTGGGGGGAAGCTATGGCTACACCTTC. This gives the protein CASSEGLGGSYGYTF.

The count of this clone is one. This sequence joins TRBV29-1 and TRBJ2-1, with D possibly TRBD1 on 6 matching bases. The CDR3 covers 16 residues. Germline V lookup: CDR1 SQVTM, CDR2 ANQGSEA. Between the trimmed V and J ends, which lost 4 bases and 0 bases, there was a span of 16 bases. CDR3 region: CSVVQTGAGSYNEQFF. CDR3 coding DNA: TGCAGCGTTGTTCAGACAGGCGCTGGCTCCTACAATGAGCAGTTCTTC.

This chain uses TRBV27 with TRBJ1-6; no reliable D call. The CDR3 extends over 15 amino acids. The germline gives CDR1 MNHEY, CDR2 SMNVEV (reference sequence). V lost 8 bases to trimming and J lost 4 bases, with 15 bases between them. The CDR3 sequence: CASALMAVYNSPLHF. CDR3 in DNA: TGTGCCAGCGCTTTAATGGCGGTATATAATTCACCCCTCCACTTT.

This clone was recorded a few times. V gene TRBV6-5 combines with J gene TRBJ2-4, with D perhaps TRBD2 (6 bases). The CDR3 sequence is 16 residues long. Trimming took off 0 bases at V and 8 bases at J, with 17 bases between the two ends. Germline V gene sequence: CDR1 MNHEY, CDR2 SVGAGI. The DNA for the CDR3 is TGTGCCAGCAGTTACTCGATGGGGCAGGGAGGCGACATTCAGTACTTC. Protein: CASSYSMGQGGDIQYF.

The chain uses TRBV27 and TRBJ1-1, with 7 bases lining up with TRBD1. V was pared by 6 bases and J by 5 bases, with 9 bases of the junction left unmatched. In germline, CDR1 is MNHEY, CDR2 SMNVEV (reference sequence). CDR3 length: 14 residues. As DNA, the CDR3 is TGTGCCAGCAGAACAGGGGCCCATCCAACTGAAGCTTTCTTT. Its protein is CASRTGAHPTEAFF.

The V and J genes are TRBV27 and TRBJ1-2; the D is unclear. From germline, CDR1 is MNHEY and CDR2 SMNVEV (reference sequence). The CDR3 is 13 amino acids. Trimming took 2 bases from V and 8 from J, leaving 12 bases between them. CDR3 sequence (DNA): TGTGCCAGCAGTTTAGGAGGCTTTTGGGGCTACACCTTC. Residues: CASSLGGFWGYTF.

This clone was found many times. The rearrangement joins TRBV5-1 to TRBJ2-5; D remains unclear. CDR1 and CDR2 (germline): SGHRS, YFSETQ. The CDR3 sequence is 11 residues long. V was shortened by 1 base and J by 5 bases, with 3 bases between the two germline ends. CDR3 coding DNA: TGCGCCAGCAGCTTGTATGAGACCCAGTACTTC. Translated: CASSLYETQYF.

This clone was seen more than once but under ten times. The chain recombines TRBV6-5 with TRBJ1-2; D is uncertain. Germline V gene lookup returns CDR1 MNHEY and CDR2 SVGAGI. The V gene lost 0 bases and the J gene lost 6 bases, with 11 bases spanning the gap. This CDR3 has 14 residues. The CDR3, as DNA: TGTGCCAGCAGTTACTCGGTAGATGCCAATGGCTACACCTTC. Amino acids: CASSYSVDANGYTF.

The J gene is TRBJ1-2, the V gene TRBV5-6, with 8 bases lining up with TRBD1. The trim removed 0 bases at V and 4 bases at J, leaving 2 bases unmatched. This CDR3 has 14 amino acids. Germline V CDR1 and CDR2: SGHDT, YYEEEE. The CDR3: CASSLGQGSYGYTF. DNA of the CDR3: TGTGCCAGCAGCTTGGGACAGGGGTCCTATGGCTACACCTTC.

The chain joins TRBV2 to TRBJ1-1; D might be TRBD1 (5 bases). V shed 2 bases and J shed 4 bases, with 23 bases lying between them. From germline, CDR1 is SNHLY and CDR2 FYNNEI. This CDR3 region has 18 residues. As DNA, the CDR3 is TGTGCCAGCAGTGAAATCCTCGGGGGAGGAGGCGGGACCACTGAAGCTTTCTTT. Translated, it gives CASSEILGGGGGTTEAFF.

The V call is TRBV11-1, the J call TRBJ2-7; D is perhaps TRBD1 (5 bases). CDR3 length equals 13 residues. The V gene lost 6 bases and the J gene lost 2 bases, with 11 bases spanning the gap. The germline V gene encodes CDR1 SGHAT and CDR2 FQDESV (reference sequence). In nucleotides, the CDR3 is TGTGCCAGCAGAGGGGATCTGGCCTACGAGCAGTACTTC. Amino acid sequence: CASRGDLAYEQYF.

This clone was found a few times. The CDR3 sequence: CAWDRGEGHGIEAFF. The CDR3 coding sequence is TGTGCCTGGGACAGGGGTGAGGGGCATGGGATCGAAGCTTTCTTT. The chain couples TRBV30 to TRBJ1-1; 8 nucleotides align to TRBD1. CDR3 size: 15 residues. From germline, CDR1 is GTSNPN and CDR2 SVGIG (reference sequence). V trimming: 5 bases; J trimming: 8 bases; junction bases outside the gene matches: 16.

Notes on this clone: A much larger clone differs from this one at a single base, so this may be a read error. The V gene is TRBV30, the J gene TRBJ1-2, with TRBD1 matching 7 bases. The V and J ends lost 5 bases and 8 bases, in that order; junction bases with no gene match: 8. The CDR3 is 12 amino acids. Germline CDR1 and CDR2: GTSNPN and SVGIG (reference sequence). CDR3 nucleotides: TGTGCCTGGGGTGAGGGGGCTGGAGGCTACACCTTC. Its protein is CAWGEGAGGYTF.

About this clone itself: Its ends do not fully match the called genes, so a read error is possible. The chain recombines TRBV5-5 with TRBJ1-1, with D perhaps matching TRBD1 (6 bases). Germline V gene data show CDR1 as SGHKS and CDR2 as YYEKEE (reference sequence). CDR3 size: 16 residues. The CDR3 spells CASSFESQGMNTEAFF. CDR3 DNA: TGTGCCAGCAGCTTCGAATCACAGGGTATGAATACTGAAGCTTTCTTT.

The chain links TRBV9 to TRBJ2-7; D might be TRBD2 (6 bases). The V end was cut by 0 bases, the J end by 4 bases, with 14 bases between. The CDR3 spans 15 residues. Germline loops: CDR1 SGDLS, CDR2 YYNGEE. The CDR3 sequence: CASSVEGTPEYEQYF. Written as DNA, the CDR3 is TGTGCCAGCAGCGTAGAAGGGACTCCCGAATACGAGCAGTACTTC.

This clone has more than one count but fewer than ten. The rearrangement joins TRBV6-1 to TRBJ2-7, with D maybe TRBD1 (5 bases). The CDR3 totals 15 residues. CDR1 and CDR2 (germline): MNHNS, SASEGT. V was clipped by 2 bases and J by 0 bases, with 11 bases between them. In nucleotides, the CDR3 is TGTGCCAGCAGTGAATTAACAGGCAGCTCCTACGAGCAGTACTTC. As protein: CASSELTGSSYEQYF.

The rearrangement uses TRBV2 and TRBJ1-5; no firm D call. Trimming cost V 3 bases and J 3 bases, with 12 bases left between them. Germline V gene sequence: CDR1 SNHLY, CDR2 FYNNEI. The CDR3 totals 15 residues. For the CDR3, the DNA is TGTGCCAGCAGTGATATAAGGGAGCTCAATCAGCCCCAGCATTTT. Protein product: CASSDIRELNQPQHF.

In its sample, this clone was seen once. The chain carries TRBV19 and TRBJ2-7, with D uncertain. Germline-derived CDR1 and CDR2 are LNHDA and SQIVND (reference sequence). The CDR3 spans 14 residues. Trimming removed 1 base from V and 0 bases from J, with 7 bases in between. The CDR3: CASSIGAISYEQYF. Written as DNA, the CDR3 is TGTGCCAGTAGTATAGGGGCGATCTCCTACGAGCAGTACTTC.

For the CDR3, the DNA is TGTGCCAGCAGTTTTGGGGCAGAGTGGGAAAAACTGTTTTTT. As protein: CASSFGAEWEKLFF. The rearrangement links TRBV28 to TRBJ1-4, with a possible D match to TRBD1 (5 bases). Germline CDR1 reads MDHEN; CDR2 reads SYDVKM. The CDR3 length is 14 residues. The V and J ends lost 3 bases and 8 bases respectively, with 13 bases between them.

There are a few counts of this clone. V gene TRBV6-1 combines with J gene TRBJ2-3; TRBD2 aligns across 11 bases. With V trimmed by 8 bases and J by 4 bases, 8 bases remained unmatched. Looked up from germline, CDR1 is MNHNS and CDR2 is SASEGT. This CDR3 is built from 15 residues. CDR3 region: CASASTSGGADTQYF. The DNA for the CDR3 is TGTGCCAGCGCCTCTACTAGCGGGGGTGCAGATACGCAGTATTTT.

The gene calls are TRBV5-6 and TRBJ1-1, with D perhaps matching TRBD1 (6 bases). Deletions cut 0 bases from V and 10 bases from J, with 16 bases between. From germline, CDR1 is SGHDT and CDR2 YYEEEE. CDR3 size: 14 residues. CDR3 in amino acids: CASSLDGGARGAFF. The CDR3 DNA reads as TGTGCCAGCAGCTTGGACGGGGGGGCTCGAGGAGCTTTCTTT.